This TCR beta chain was found in a study of PD-1 blockade in classical Hodgkin lymphoma. Profiled with immunoSEQ multiplex PCR; TCRdb holds only in-frame clones, not every one. The table lists tens of thousands of clones, 85% to 95% of them singletons. The germline CDR1 and CDR2 sequences are SGHRS and YFSETQ. The CDR3 covers 15 residues. Trimming cost V 2 bases and J 5 bases; bases outside gene matches: 5. Brentuximab vedotin exposure varied among the patients, all of whom had relapsed after autologous stem cell transplantation. Sequencing used peripheral blood mononuclear cells (PBMCs), obtained at baseline. This rearrangement joins TRBV5-1 to TRBJ2-2; 8 nucleotides line up with TRBD2. This sequence was found in a human donor with classical Hodgkin lymphoma. For the CDR3, the DNA is TGCGCCAGCAGCTTAGCGGGGGTCAAAACCGGGGAGCTGTTTTTT. This gives the protein CASSLAGVKTGELFF.